The entry below describes one T cell receptor (beta chain). These data come from a study of blood T cell repertoires in COVID-19. Assay: immunoSEQ multiplex PCR; the TCRdb copy retains only in-frame clones and omits some. The table shows hundreds of thousands of clones, with over 75% occurring only once. Germline lookup yields CDR1 MDHEN and CDR2 SYDVKM. J gave up 3 bases and V 6 bases, and 9 bases lay outside the gene matches. CDR3 length equals 16 residues. The clonotype originates from a man aged 25 to 45 who had recovered from COVID-19. Specimen: PBMCs or T cells enriched from blood (not recorded which). The chain links TRBV28 to TRBJ2-7; 12 bases line up with TRBD2. The CDR3 coding sequence is TGTGCCAGCAGCTCACCCACTAGCGGGAGGTTCTACGAGCAGTACTTC. Translated: CASSSPTSGRFYEQYF.